This T cell receptor beta chain is drawn from a study of molecular identifiers for immune sequencing clone quantification (dated by TCRdb to about 2018). With respect to the entire study: In a replicate experiment, RNA from around 20,000 or 100,000 naive CD8 T cells was split into five aliquots, four of which were sequenced. This methods study used CD8 T cells to benchmark TCR RNA copy counting and molecular-identifier clustering-based TCR repertoire sequencing (MIDCIRS). Paper-wide results and their limitations: Naive libraries contained spiked-in Jurkat TCR RNA (around ten copies' worth), which is not part of the donor repertoire. In CMV-specific effector cells, clones with more than 20 RNA copies contained over 97% of molecules, whereas in naive cells such clones contained under 1% of molecules. Modeling estimated 2.5 to 3.5 recovered TCR RNA copies per cell, compared with about ten by digital PCR, which implies around 30% capture efficiency. The sizes of highly expanded clones could end up underestimated when identical TCR molecules share a barcode. Spiked-in Jurkat TCR RNA equivalent to a single cell was reported to be detectable even among 800,000 to 1,000,000 naive CD8 T cells. When barcode sub-clustering was not used, chimeric consensus sequences inflated TCR diversity, with chimeras reaching as high as 47%.

Library preparation used PCR. TCRdb shows the sequencer as Illumina HiSeq 4000. Preparation of bulk TCR libraries followed a previously described approach, with the TCR primers listed in Table S5. Total RNA was purified with the Qiagen AllPrep DNA/RNA kit. Before any analysis, reads coming from multiple sequencing runs of the same library were combined into one pool. From the authors' description of their analysis: Only reads with exact TCR constant sequence were kept, trimmed to 150 nt, and grouped by their 12-nt molecular barcodes. Reads inside each barcode group were sub-clustered using a 15% Levenshtein threshold, and a quality-weighted consensus sequence was constructed for each RNA molecule. Non-functional sequences were filtered out, along with any lower-count sequence sitting one edit away from another sequence. Barcode sub-clusters with fewer than 20% of the maximum read count were removed, based on fitting two negative binomial distributions. TCRdb applied fastp at Q25 and MiXCR to the public reads, then kept only in-frame beta chains. CDR3 protein sequences are deduplicated, and each keeps its most common genes and DNA. The V and J calls and clone size are TCRdb's, not the authors'. Recorded for this sample are about 640,000 distinct CDR3 sequences; just under 20% of them occurred a single time. The ten largest clones represent under 0.95% of the sample.

The germline V gene gives CDR1 as SGHTA and CDR2 as FQGTGA. There are 13 amino acids in the CDR3, from cysteine to phenylalanine inclusive. The DNA shown is the 39-base CDR3, in frame from base 1. The V end loses 3 bases and the J end loses 8 bases, and a stretch of 11 bases separates them. Libraries of naive CD8 T cells were built from approximately 20,000 to 1,000,000 sorted cells, with 10%, 30% or 50% of the purified RNA used. Naive CD8 T cells were FACS-sorted as CD8+CD4-CCR7+CD45RA+ on a BD FACSAria II into RLT Plus buffer. Detection sensitivity was tested by spiking Jurkat RNA equal to 9 to 10 TCR copies' worth into samples containing roughly 19,000-1,000,000 naive CD8 T cells. CD8 T cells were enriched with RosetteSep CD8+ T Cell Enrichment Cocktail and Ficoll-Paque, followed by ACK red cell lysis. This clonotype was observed at least ten times. Its antigen is still unknown. No clone much larger than this one lies a single base away; base qualities are absent.

The rearranged segments are TRBV7-3 and TRBJ2-1; the D gene is perhaps TRBD1 or TRBD2, as each covers 5 bases. The source material was naive CD8+ T cells from blood, with Jurkat cell RNA spiked in. The intended sense of this specimen's cell subset or site label: FACS-sorted CD8+CD4-CCR7+CD45RA+ naive T cells. The TCR originated in a human donor in good health. Some libraries in this study had Jurkat cell RNA spiked in. The CDR3 reads as follows: CASSLFGTDEQFF. DNA sequence: TGTGCCAGCAGCTTGTTCGGGACGGATGAGCAGTTCTTC.